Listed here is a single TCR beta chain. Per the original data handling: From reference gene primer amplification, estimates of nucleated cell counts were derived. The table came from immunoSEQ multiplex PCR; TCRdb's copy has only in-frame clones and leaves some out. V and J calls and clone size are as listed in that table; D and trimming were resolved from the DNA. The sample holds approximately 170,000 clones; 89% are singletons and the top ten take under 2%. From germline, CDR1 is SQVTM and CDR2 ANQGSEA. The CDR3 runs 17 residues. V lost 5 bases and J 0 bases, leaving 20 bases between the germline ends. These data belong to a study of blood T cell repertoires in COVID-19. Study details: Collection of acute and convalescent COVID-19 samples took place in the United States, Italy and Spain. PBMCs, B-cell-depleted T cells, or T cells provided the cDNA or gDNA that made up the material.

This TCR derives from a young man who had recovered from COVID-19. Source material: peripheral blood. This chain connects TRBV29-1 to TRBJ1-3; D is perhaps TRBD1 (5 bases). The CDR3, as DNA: TGCAGCGTTCGGGCGGGGTCCCAAAGGGGCTCTGGAAACACCATATATTTT. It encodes CSVRAGSQRGSGNTIYF. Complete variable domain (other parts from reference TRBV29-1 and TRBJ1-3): SAVISQKPSRDICQRGTSLTIQCQVDSQVTMMFWYRQQPGQSLTLIATANQGSEATYESGFVIDKFPISRPNLTFSTLTVSNMSPEDSSIYLCSVRAGSQRGSGNTIYFGEGSWLTVV.